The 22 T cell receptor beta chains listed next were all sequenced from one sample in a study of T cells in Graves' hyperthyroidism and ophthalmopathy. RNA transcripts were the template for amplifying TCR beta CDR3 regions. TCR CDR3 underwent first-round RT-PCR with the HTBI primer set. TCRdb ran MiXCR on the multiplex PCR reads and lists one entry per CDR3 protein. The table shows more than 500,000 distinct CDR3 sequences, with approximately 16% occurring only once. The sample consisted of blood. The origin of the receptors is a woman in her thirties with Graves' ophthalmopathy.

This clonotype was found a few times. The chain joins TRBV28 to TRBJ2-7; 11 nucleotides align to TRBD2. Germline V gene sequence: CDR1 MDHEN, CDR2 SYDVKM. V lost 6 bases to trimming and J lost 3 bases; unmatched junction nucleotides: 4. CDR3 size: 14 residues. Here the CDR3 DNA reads TGTGCCAGCAGCGATCTAGCGGGAGGCTACGAGCAGTACTTC. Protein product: CASSDLAGGYEQYF.

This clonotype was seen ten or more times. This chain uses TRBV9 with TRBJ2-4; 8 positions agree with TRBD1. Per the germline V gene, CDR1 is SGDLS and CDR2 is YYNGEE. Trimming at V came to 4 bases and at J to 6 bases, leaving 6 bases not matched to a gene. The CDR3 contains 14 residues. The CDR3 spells CASSLDRGGNIQYF. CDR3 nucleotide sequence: TGTGCCAGCAGCCTTGACAGGGGCGGAAACATTCAGTACTTC. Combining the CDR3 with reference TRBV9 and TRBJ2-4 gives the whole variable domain DSGVTQTPKHLITATGQRVTLRCSPRSGDLSVYWYQQSLDQGLQFLIQYYNGEERAKGNILERFSAQQFPDLHSELNLSSLELGDSALYFCASSLDRGGNIQYFGAGTRLSVL.

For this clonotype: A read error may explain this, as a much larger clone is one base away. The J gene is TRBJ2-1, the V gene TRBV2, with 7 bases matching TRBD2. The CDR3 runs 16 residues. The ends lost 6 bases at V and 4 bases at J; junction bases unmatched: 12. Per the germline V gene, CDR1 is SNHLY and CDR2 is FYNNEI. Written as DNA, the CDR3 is TGTGCCAGCAGGCGACATGGCGGGAGTGATTACAATGAGCAGTTCTTC. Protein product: CASRRHGGSDYNEQFF.

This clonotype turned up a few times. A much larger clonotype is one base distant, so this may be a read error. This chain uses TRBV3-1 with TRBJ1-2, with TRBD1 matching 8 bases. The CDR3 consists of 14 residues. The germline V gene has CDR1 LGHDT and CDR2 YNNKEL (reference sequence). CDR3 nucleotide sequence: TGTGCCGGCAGCCAGGGGGCGTCCGACGTTGGCTACACCTTC. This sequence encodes CAGSQGASDVGYTF.

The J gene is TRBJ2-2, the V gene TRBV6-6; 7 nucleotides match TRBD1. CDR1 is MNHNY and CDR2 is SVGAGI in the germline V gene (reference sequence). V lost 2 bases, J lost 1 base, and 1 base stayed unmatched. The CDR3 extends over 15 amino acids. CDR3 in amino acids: CASSYAGGNTGELFF. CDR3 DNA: TGTGCCAGCAGTTACGCAGGGGGGAACACCGGGGAGCTGTTTTTT.

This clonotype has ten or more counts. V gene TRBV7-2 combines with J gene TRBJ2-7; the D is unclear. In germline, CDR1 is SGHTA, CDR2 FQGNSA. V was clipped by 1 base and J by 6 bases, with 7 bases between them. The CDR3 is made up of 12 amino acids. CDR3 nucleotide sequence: TGTGCCAGCAGCTTAGATCACCCCGAGCAGTACTTC. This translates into CASSLDHPEQYF. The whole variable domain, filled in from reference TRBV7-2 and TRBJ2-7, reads GAGVSQSPSNKVTEKGKDVELRCDPISGHTALYWYRQSLGQGLEFLIYFQGNSAPDKSGLPSDRFSAERTGGSVSTLTIQRTQQEDSAVYLCASSLDHPEQYFGPGTRLTVT.

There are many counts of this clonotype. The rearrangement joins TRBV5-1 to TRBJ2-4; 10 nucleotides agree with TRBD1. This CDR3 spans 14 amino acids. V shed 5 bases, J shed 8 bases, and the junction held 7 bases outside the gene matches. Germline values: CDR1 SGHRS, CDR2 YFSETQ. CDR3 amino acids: CASRIQDRGDIQYF. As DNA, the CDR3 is TGCGCCAGCAGAATTCAGGACAGGGGGGACATTCAGTACTTC.

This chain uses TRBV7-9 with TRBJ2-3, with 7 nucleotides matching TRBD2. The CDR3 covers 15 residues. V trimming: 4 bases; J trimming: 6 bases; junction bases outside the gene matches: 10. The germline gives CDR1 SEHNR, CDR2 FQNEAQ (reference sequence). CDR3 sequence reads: CASSYRTSGLDTQYF. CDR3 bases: TGTGCCAGCAGCTATCGGACTAGTGGGCTTGATACGCAGTATTTT. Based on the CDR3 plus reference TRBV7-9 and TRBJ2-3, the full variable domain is DTGVSQNPRHKITKRGQNVTFRCDPISEHNRLYWYRQTLGQGPEFLTYFQNEAQLEKSRLLSDRFSAERPKGSFSTLEIQRTEQGDSAMYLCASSYRTSGLDTQYFGPGTRLTVL.

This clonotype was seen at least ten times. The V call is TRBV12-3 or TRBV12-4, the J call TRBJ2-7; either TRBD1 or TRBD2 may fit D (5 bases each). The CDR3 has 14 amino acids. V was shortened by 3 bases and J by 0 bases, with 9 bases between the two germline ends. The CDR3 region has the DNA TGTGCCAGCAGTTTGGGGGACGGCTCCTACGAGCAGTACTTC. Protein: CASSLGDGSYEQYF.

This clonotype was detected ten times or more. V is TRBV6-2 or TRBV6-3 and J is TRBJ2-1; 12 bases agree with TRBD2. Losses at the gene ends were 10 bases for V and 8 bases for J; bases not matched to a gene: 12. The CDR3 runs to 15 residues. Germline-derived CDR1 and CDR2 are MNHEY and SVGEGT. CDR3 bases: TGTGCCACCCGTTTTCGACTAGCGGGAGACTATGAGCAGTTCTTC. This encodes CATRFRLAGDYEQFF.

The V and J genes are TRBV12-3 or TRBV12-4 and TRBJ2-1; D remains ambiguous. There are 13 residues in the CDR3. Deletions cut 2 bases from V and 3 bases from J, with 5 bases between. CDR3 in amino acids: CASSLRSYNEQFF. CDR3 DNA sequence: TGTGCCAGCAGTTTAAGGAGCTACAATGAGCAGTTCTTC.

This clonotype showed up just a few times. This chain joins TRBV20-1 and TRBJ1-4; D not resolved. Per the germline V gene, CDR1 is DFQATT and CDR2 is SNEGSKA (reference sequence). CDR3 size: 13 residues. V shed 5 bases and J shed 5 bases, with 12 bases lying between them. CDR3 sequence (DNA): TGCAGTGCTGTTTGGGCCCGGAATGAAAAACTGTTTTTT. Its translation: CSAVWARNEKLFF.

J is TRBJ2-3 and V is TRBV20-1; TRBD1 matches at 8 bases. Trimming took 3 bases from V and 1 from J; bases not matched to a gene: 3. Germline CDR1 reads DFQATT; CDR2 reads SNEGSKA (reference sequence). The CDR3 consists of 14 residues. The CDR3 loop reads CSASRGHGTDTQYF. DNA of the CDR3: TGCAGTGCTAGCAGGGGGCACGGCACAGATACGCAGTATTTT.

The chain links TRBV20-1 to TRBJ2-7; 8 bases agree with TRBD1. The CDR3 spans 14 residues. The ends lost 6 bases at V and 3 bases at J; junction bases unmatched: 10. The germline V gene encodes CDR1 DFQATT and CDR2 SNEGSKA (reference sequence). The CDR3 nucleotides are TGCAGTGCCAATACCCGGACAGGGAACTACGAGCAGTACTTC. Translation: CSANTRTGNYEQYF.

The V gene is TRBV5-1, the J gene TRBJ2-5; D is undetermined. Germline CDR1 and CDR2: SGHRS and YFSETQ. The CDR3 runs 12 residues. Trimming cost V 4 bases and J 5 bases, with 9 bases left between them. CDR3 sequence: CASSRETETQYF. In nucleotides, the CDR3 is TGCGCCAGCAGCAGAGAGACGGAGACCCAGTACTTC.

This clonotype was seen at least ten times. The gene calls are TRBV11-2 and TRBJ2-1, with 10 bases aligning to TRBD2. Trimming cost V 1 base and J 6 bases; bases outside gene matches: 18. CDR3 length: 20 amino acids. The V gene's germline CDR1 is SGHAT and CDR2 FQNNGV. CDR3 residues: CASSLGSLWGSGRATNEQFF. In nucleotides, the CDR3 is TGTGCCAGCAGCTTAGGATCCCTCTGGGGGAGCGGGAGGGCTACCAATGAGCAGTTCTTC. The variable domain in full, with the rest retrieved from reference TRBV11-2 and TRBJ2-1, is EAGVAQSPRYKIIEKRQSVAFWCNPISGHATLYWYQQILGQGPKLLIQFQNNGVVDDSQLPKDRFSAERLKGVDSTLKIQPAKLEDSAVYLCASSLGSLWGSGRATNEQFFGPGTRLTVL.

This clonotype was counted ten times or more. The CDR3 reads CSARLAGVDQETQYF. The CDR3 DNA reads TGCAGTGCTAGACTAGCGGGAGTAGACCAAGAGACCCAGTACTTC. This chain connects TRBV20-1 to TRBJ2-5; 10 nucleotides align to TRBD2. Germline V gene data show CDR1 as DFQATT and CDR2 as SNEGSKA (reference sequence). The CDR3 extends over 15 amino acids. J lost 0 bases, V lost 2 bases, and 3 bases had no gene match.

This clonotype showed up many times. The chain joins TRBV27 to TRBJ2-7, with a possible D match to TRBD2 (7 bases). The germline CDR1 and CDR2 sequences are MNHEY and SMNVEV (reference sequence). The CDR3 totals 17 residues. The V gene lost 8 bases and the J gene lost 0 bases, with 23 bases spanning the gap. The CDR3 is CASGPIGGGESSYEQYF. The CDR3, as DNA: TGTGCCAGCGGCCCAATAGGGGGGGGGGAGAGCTCCTACGAGCAGTACTTC.

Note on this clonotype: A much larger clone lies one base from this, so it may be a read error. Here the CDR3 reads CATSTGQETTNEKLFF. CDR3 DNA sequence: TGTGCCACCAGCACGGGACAGGAGACAACTAATGAAAAACTGTTTTTT. The chain couples TRBV15 to TRBJ1-4, with 8 bases identical to TRBD1. With V trimmed by 4 bases and J by 0 bases, 4 bases remained unmatched. This CDR3 region has 16 residues. Germline loops: CDR1 LNHNV, CDR2 YYDKDF (reference sequence).

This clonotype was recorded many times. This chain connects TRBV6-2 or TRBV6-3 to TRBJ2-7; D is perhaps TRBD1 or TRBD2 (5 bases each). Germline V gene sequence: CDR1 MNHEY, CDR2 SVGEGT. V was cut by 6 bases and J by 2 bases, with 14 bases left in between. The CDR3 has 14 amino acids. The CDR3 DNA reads TGTGCCAGCAGACCGGGACCTCTCCCCTACGAGCAGTACTTC. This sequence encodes CASRPGPLPYEQYF.

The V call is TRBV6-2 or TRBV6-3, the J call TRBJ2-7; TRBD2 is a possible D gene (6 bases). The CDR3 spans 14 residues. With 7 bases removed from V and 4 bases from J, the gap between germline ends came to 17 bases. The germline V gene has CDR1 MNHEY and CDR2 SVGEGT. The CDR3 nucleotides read TGTGCCAGCACGATACCGGGACTTCGATACGAGCAGTACTTC. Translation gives CASTIPGLRYEQYF.

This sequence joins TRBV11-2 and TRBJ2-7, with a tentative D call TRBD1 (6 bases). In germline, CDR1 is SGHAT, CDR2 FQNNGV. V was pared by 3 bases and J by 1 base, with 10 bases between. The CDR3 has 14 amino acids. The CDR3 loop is CASSFTRGSYEQYF. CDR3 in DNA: TGTGCCAGCAGCTTCACCAGGGGTTCCTACGAGCAGTACTTC.